This T cell receptor beta chain came from a study of blood T cell repertoires in COVID-19 (dated by TCRdb to the early 2020s). As for the study more broadly: Samples covering the acute and convalescent phases of COVID-19 were provided by collaborators in the United States, Italy and Spain. The prospective study material was composed of cDNA or gDNA derived from T cells, B-cell-depleted T cells, or PBMCs. Subjects who had been exposed to COVID-19, were actively infected with it, or had recovered from it provided the deeply sampled blood TCRbeta repertoires that made up the dataset. A freely available public database, intended as a resource for researchers studying the immune response to SARS-CoV-2, is where the repertoires were released. Samples came from the ongoing ImmuneRACE study (first 160 participants) plus 1,254 subjects from 6 global collaborators. Nearly every sample came with metadata listing a de-identified subject ID, COVID-19 status, age in years and sex. HLA class I and class II types, where available, came from metadata supplied by the sample provider rather than from assay-based typing.

Collaborating institutions collected whole blood in K2EDTA tubes following their own protocols. For TCRbeta analysis, collaborators shipped samples in one of three forms: frozen whole blood, isolated PBMCs, or DNA extracted from either of those sample types. On the study overall, not on this receptor specifically: The quantity of clinical and demographic metadata differed by source and by participant and was supplied without curation.

The CDR3 measures 15 amino acids from cysteine to phenylalanine. Here the CDR3 DNA is all that survives: 45 bases in frame from base 1. The immunoSEQ Assay, a bias-controlled multiplex PCR, was used to amplify TCRbeta CDR3 regions from genomic DNA. The authors processed their data as follows. The number of nucleated cells in each sample was estimated by amplification of reference gene primers within the assay. To quantify the absolute abundance of each unique TCRbeta CDR3 rearrangement, sequence reads were collapsed and filtered. Productive Simpson clonality was computed per sample as the square root of Simpson's diversity index over productive rearrangements. Sourced from immuneACCESS, this table was stored by TCRdb with only in-frame sequences that have V and J called. A share of the clones is absent; for the studies checked, an unresolved V gene accounts for under half, and the remainder has no known explanation. V and J calls and clone size are copied from that table; D and trimming were computed from the DNA. The sample data list around 92,000 clones, and 65% to 85% of these were observed just once. Roughly 29% of the sample comes from the top ten.

On this clone itself: This clone's antigen is unknown. Base quality data are lacking; no much larger clone is found one base away.

Source material: peripheral blood. This receptor was obtained from a woman older than 75 with acute or convalescent COVID-19. This chain is built from TRBV1 and TRBJ2-2; the tabulated D call, TRBD2, remains unverified against the DNA. TRBV1 corresponds to a pseudogene. CDR3 loop: CTSSLIEGHTGELFF. The DNA sequence follows: TGCACCAGCAGCCTGATCGAGGGCCACACCGGGGAGCTGTTTTTT.